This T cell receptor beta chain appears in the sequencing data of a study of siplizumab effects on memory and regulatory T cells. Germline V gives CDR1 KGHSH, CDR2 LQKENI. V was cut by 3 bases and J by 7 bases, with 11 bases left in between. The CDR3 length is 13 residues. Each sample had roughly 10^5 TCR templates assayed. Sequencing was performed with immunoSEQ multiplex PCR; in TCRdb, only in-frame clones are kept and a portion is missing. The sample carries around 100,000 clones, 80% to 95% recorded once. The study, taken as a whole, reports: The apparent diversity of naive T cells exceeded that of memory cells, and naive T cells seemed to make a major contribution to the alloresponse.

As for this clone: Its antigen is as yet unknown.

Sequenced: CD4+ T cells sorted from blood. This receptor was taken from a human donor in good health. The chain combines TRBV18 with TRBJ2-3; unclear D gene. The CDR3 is CASSPLGDYTQYF. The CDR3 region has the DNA TGTGCCAGCTCACCCCTCGGCGATTATACGCAGTATTTT.